This T cell receptor beta chain was profiled in a study of T cells in Graves' hyperthyroidism and ophthalmopathy. The TCR beta CDR3 regions underwent amplification using RNA transcripts as the source. The TCR CDR3 first-round RT-PCR relied on the HTBI primer set. TCRdb passed the multiplex PCR reads through MiXCR, listing each CDR3 protein once. The table includes 560,000 or so distinct CDR3 sequences, roughly 21% detected once. CDR3 size: 12 residues. Trimming shortened V by 7 bases and J by 7 bases, and 13 bases separated the two germline ends. Per the germline V gene, CDR1 is SNHLY and CDR2 is FYNNEI. This clonotype has ten or more counts.

The TCR comes from a man aged 35 to 55 with Graves' ophthalmopathy. V usage is TRBV2 and J usage is TRBJ1-2; D gene ambiguous. The sequencing sample was made of blood. CDR3 region: CASTKRGAGYTF. The CDR3 region has the DNA TGTGCCAGCACCAAAAGAGGCGCTGGCTACACCTTC. The whole variable domain, remainder taken from reference TRBV2 and TRBJ1-2, is EPEVTQTPSHQVTQMGQEVILRCVPISNHLYFYWYRQILGQKVEFLVSFYNNEISEKSEIFDDQFSVERPDGSNFTLKIRSTKLEDSAMYFCASTKRGAGYTFGSGTRLTVV.